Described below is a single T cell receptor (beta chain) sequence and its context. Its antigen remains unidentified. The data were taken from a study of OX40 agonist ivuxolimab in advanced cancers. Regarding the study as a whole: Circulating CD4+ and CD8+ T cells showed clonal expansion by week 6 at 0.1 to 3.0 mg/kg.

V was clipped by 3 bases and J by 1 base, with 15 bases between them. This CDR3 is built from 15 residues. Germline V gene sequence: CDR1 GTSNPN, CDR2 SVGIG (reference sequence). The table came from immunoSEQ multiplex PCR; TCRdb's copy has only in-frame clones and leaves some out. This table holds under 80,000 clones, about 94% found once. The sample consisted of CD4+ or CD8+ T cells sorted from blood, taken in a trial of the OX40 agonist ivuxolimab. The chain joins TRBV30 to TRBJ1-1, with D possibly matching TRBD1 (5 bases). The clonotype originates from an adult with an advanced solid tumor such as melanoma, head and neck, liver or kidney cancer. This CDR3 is CAWSYGHGGNTEAFF. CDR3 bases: TGTGCCTGGAGCTATGGCCACGGGGGGAACACTGAAGCTTTCTTT.